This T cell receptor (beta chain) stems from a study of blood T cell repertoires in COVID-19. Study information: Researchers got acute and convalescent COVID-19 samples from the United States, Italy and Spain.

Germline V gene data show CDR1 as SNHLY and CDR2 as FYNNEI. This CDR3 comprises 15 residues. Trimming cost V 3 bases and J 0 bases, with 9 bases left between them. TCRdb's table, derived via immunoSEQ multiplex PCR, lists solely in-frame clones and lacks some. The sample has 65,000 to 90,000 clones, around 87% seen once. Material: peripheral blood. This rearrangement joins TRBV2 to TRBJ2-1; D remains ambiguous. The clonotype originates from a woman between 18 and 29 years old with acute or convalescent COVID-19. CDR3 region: CASSESGLSYNEQFF. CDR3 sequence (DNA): TGTGCCAGCAGTGAGTCAGGCCTCTCCTACAATGAGCAGTTCTTC.